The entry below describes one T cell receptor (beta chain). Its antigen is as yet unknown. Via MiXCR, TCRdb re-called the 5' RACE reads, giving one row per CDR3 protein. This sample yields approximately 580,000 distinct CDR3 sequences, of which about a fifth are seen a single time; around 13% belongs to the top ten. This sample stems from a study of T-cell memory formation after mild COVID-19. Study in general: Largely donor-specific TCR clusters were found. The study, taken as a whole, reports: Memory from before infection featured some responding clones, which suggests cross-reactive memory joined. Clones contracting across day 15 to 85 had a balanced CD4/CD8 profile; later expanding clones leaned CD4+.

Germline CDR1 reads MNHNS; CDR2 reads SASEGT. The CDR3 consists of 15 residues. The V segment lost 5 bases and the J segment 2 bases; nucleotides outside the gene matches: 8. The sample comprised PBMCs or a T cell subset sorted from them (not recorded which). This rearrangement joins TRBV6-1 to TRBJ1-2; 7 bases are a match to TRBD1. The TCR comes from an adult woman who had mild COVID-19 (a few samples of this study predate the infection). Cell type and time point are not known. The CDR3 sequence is CASSPGQSTNYGYTF. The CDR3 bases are TGTGCCAGCAGTCCGGGACAGTCTACGAACTATGGCTACACCTTC.